This T cell receptor beta chain was sequenced during a study of blood T cell repertoires in COVID-19. The protocol was immunoSEQ multiplex PCR, while the TCRdb copy is restricted to in-frame clones and leaves out a portion. The sample holds fewer than 250,000 clones, around four fifths seen once. Germline-derived CDR1 and CDR2 are SGDLS and YYNGEE. V shed 3 bases and J 4 bases; nucleotides not matched to a gene: 4. The CDR3 length is 15 residues. The rearrangement links TRBV9 to TRBJ2-2, with 9 positions matching TRBD1. Sequencing was performed on peripheral blood. This sequence was found in a woman older than 75 with COVID-19, enrolled during active disease. The DNA of the CDR3 is TGTGCCAGCAGCGCCCGACAGGGGGGCACCGGGGAGCTGTTTTTT. It yields the protein CASSARQGGTGELFF.